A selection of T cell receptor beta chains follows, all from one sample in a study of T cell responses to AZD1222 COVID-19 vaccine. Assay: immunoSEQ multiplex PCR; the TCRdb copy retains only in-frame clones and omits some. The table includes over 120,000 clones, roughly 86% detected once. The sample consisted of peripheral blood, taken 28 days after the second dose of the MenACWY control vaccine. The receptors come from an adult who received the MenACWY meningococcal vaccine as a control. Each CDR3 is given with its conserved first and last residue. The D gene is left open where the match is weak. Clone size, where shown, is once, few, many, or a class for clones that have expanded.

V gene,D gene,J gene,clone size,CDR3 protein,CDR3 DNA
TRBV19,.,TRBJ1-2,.,CASSISTVFYGYTF,TGTGCCAGTAGTATCAGCACAGTTTTTTATGGCTACACCTTC
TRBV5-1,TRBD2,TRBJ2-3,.,CASSAQGTSGIDTQYF,TGCGCCAGCAGCGCACAAGGGACTAGCGGAATAGATACGCAGTATTTT
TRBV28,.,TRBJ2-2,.,CASIPSTPANTGELFF,TGTGCCAGCATCCCCTCTACGCCTGCGAACACCGGGGAGCTGTTTTTT
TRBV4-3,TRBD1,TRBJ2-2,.,CASSQGVRTGYHRGTGELFF,TGCGCCAGCAGCCAAGGGGTCCGGACAGGGTATCATAGGGGCACCGGGGAGCTGTTTTTT
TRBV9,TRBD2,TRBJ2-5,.,CASSSRRGGALETQYF,TGTGCCAGCAGCTCAAGGCGCGGGGGGGCCTTGGAGACCCAGTACTTC
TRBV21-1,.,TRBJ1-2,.,CASNEGMTGGGENGYTF,TGTGCCAGCAACGAGGGAATGACAGGGGGCGGAGAGAATGGCTACACCTTC
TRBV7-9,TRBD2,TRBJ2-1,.,CASSSLAGVPNEQFF,TGTGCCAGCAGCTCGCTAGCGGGAGTTCCCAATGAGCAGTTCTTC
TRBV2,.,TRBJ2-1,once,CASSVSRGLYNEQFF,TGTGCCAGCAGTGTCTCTAGAGGCCTCTACAATGAGCAGTTCTTC
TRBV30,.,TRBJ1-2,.,CAWKHKGNINPGYTF,TGTGCCTGGAAACACAAGGGGAACATCAACCCCGGCTACACCTTC
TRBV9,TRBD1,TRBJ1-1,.,CASSTGGGTEAFF,TGTGCCAGCAGCACAGGGGGAGGCACTGAAGCTTTCTTT
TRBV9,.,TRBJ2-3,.,CASSRAGRTDTQYF,TGTGCCAGCAGCCGGGCAGGGAGGACAGATACGCAGTATTTT
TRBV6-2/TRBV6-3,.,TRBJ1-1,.,CASSYSGWAAEAFF,TGTGCCAGCAGTTACTCAGGGTGGGCAGCTGAAGCTTTCTTT
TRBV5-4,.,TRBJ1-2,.,CASSLGTRHYGYTF,TGTGCCAGCAGCTTGGGGACAAGGCACTATGGCTACACCTTC
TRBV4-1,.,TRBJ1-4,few,CASSSGAPNEKLFF,TGCGCCAGCAGCTCAGGGGCGCCTAATGAAAAACTGTTTTTT
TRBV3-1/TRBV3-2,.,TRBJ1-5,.,CASSQGVGIGQPQHF,TGTGCCAGCAGCCAAGGGGTAGGTATCGGACAGCCCCAGCATTTT
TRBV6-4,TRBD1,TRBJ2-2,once,CASSASGTGSGELFF,TGTGCCAGCAGTGCCTCCGGGACAGGGTCCGGGGAGCTGTTTTTT
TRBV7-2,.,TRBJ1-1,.,CASSLGQTLNTEAFF,TGTGCCAGCAGCTTAGGACAGACCTTGAACACTGAAGCTTTCTTT
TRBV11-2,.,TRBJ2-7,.,CASSQRALWQYF,TGTGCCAGCAGCCAACGAGCACTCTGGCAGTACTTC
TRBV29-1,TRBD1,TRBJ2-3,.,CSSGGTGGRDTQYF,TGCAGCAGCGGCGGGACAGGGGGCAGAGATACGCAGTATTTT
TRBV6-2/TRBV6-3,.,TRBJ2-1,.,CASSYSPFRDEQFF,TGTGCCAGCAGTTACTCCCCCTTCAGGGATGAGCAGTTCTTC
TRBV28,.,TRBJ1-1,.,CASSFRAWNTEAFF,TGTGCCAGCAGTTTTCGGGCATGGAACACTGAAGCTTTCTTT
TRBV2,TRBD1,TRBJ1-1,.,CASREDRLNTEAFF,TGTGCCAGCAGGGAGGACAGGCTGAACACTGAAGCTTTCTTT
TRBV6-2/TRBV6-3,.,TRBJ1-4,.,CASSPYGSEKLFF,TGTGCCAGCAGTCCCTATGGGAGTGAAAAACTGTTTTTT
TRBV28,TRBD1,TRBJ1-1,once,CASSSTGTHTEAFF,TGTGCCAGCAGTTCGACAGGGACCCACACTGAAGCTTTCTTT
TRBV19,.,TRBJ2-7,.,CASSIWSGITYEQYF,TGTGCCAGTAGTATATGGTCGGGGATAACCTACGAGCAGTACTTC
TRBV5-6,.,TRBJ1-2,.,CASSPPGARDGYTF,TGTGCCAGCAGCCCCCCCGGGGCCCGGGATGGCTACACCTTC
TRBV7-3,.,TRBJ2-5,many,CASSPTGLQETQYF,TGTGCCAGCAGCCCAACAGGGCTCCAAGAGACCCAGTACTTC
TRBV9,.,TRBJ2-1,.,CASSVEGWNEQFF,TGTGCCAGCAGCGTAGAGGGTTGGAATGAGCAGTTCTTC
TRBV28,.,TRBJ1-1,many,CASSPRVAGNTEAFF,TGTGCCAGCAGTCCAAGGGTTGCAGGGAACACTGAAGCTTTCTTT
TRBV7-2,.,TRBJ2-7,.,CASSLARADEQYF,TGTGCCAGCAGCTTAGCACGGGCGGACGAGCAGTACTTC
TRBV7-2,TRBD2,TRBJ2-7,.,CASSLGSSGGSYEQYF,TGTGCCAGCAGCTTAGGTTCTAGCGGGGGATCCTACGAGCAGTACTTC
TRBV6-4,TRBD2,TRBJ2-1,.,CASSDSGGLPNEQFF,TGTGCCAGCAGTGACAGCGGGGGGCTGCCCAATGAGCAGTTCTTC
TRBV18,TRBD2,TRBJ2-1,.,CASSPSTGGSGSEQFF,TGTGCCAGCTCACCGTCGACTGGCGGGAGCGGGAGTGAGCAGTTCTTC
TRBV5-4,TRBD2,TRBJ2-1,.,CASSSKRSGTSSYNEQFF,TGTGCCAGCAGTTCAAAAAGGTCCGGGACTAGTTCCTACAATGAGCAGTTCTTC
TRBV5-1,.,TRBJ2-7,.,CASSLGQVSYEQYF,TGCGCCAGCAGCTTGGGACAGGTCTCCTACGAGCAGTACTTC
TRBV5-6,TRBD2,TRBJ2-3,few,CASSPGTSGTDTQYF,TGTGCCAGCAGTCCCGGGACTAGCGGCACAGATACGCAGTATTTT
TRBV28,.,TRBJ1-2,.,CASGETPGQNSYGYTF,TGTGCCAGCGGGGAAACCCCGGGACAAAACTCCTATGGCTACACCTTC
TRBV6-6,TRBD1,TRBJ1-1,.,CASSYSGQLEAFF,TGTGCCAGCAGTTACTCGGGACAGCTTGAAGCTTTCTTT
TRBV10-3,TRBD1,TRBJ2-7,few,CAISSPGTGYYEQYF,TGTGCCATCAGCTCTCCCGGGACAGGCTATTACGAGCAGTACTTC
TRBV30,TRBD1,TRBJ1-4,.,CACWGKQGAYGKLFF,TGTGCCTGTTGGGGGAAACAGGGGGCGTATGGAAAACTGTTTTTT
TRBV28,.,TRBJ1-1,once,CASRSRLGNTEAFF,TGTGCCAGCAGATCCCGGCTGGGGAACACTGAAGCTTTCTTT
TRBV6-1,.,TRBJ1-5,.,CASSEARHKNNQPQHF,TGTGCCAGCAGTGAAGCGAGACACAAAAACAATCAGCCCCAGCATTTT
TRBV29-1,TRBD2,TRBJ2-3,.,CSVGLAGGPDTQYF,TGCAGCGTCGGACTAGCGGGAGGCCCAGATACGCAGTATTTT
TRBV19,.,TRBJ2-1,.,CASRSTASRLYNEQFF,TGTGCCAGTAGATCTACGGCGTCAAGACTCTACAATGAGCAGTTCTTC
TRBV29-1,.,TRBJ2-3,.,CSVVRSTDTQYF,TGCAGCGTAGTGCGGAGCACAGATACGCAGTATTTT
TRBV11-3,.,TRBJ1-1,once,CASSLVGNMNTEAFF,TGTGCCAGCAGCTTAGTCGGAAACATGAACACTGAAGCTTTCTTT
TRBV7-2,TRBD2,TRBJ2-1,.,CASSLTSGTVNEQFF,TGTGCCAGCAGCCTGACTAGCGGGACAGTCAATGAGCAGTTCTTC